These T cell receptor beta chains were read from a single sample in a study of T cell responses to AZD1222 COVID-19 vaccine. Repertoires were generated with immunoSEQ multiplex PCR, while TCRdb's copy carries only in-frame clones and drops some. The data hold some 190,000 clones, with around 90% observed a single time. The specimen was peripheral blood, collected on day 0 of AZD1222 vaccination. All receptors come from an adult in good health. Both conserved end residues are part of each CDR3. Each record gives: V gene, D gene, clone size, CDR3 length, J gene, CDR3 DNA, CDR3 protein. A D gene is named only where the DNA matches it firmly. A row's size may be missing; if present it is once, few, many or a size class.

TRBV4-1	.	.	14	TRBJ1-4	TGCGCCAGCAGCCTCCTGACAACTAATGAAAAACTGTTTTTT	CASSLLTTNEKLFF
TRBV5-1	TRBD1	.	15	TRBJ1-2	TGCGCCAGCAGCTGGGATGGGACAGGGGATAATGGCTACACCTTC	CASSWDGTGDNGYTF
TRBV7-2	.	.	12	TRBJ2-5	TGTGCCAGCAGCTTAGTTGAGGAGACCCAGTACTTC	CASSLVEETQYF
TRBV2	.	.	15	TRBJ1-2	TGTGCCAGCCGAACCCACGCGAGTGACAGGAATGGCTACACCTTC	CASRTHASDRNGYTF
TRBV5-1	.	.	15	TRBJ1-5	TGCGCCAGCAGGATGGGAACAGGGAGCAATCAGCCCCAGCATTTT	CASRMGTGSNQPQHF
TRBV5-1	TRBD2	.	16	TRBJ2-3	TGCGCCAGCAGTCTAGCAGGGACTAGCGGGGGGGATACGCAGTATTTT	CASSLAGTSGGDTQYF
TRBV4-2	TRBD2	.	15	TRBJ2-7	TGTGCCAGCAGCCAAGATCGGGGGGGCTCCTACGAGCAGTACTTC	CASSQDRGGSYEQYF
TRBV2	.	.	12	TRBJ1-2	TGTGCCAGCCCGGGGGCCAGGGGTGGCTACACCTTC	CASPGARGGYTF
TRBV2	.	.	14	TRBJ2-1	TGTGCCAGCAGTGTTGGGGGGTCGTACAATGAGCAGTTCTTC	CASSVGGSYNEQFF
TRBV7-2	.	once	14	TRBJ1-6	TGTGCCAGCAGCCTGCGGACGGTGAATTCACCCCTCCACTTT	CASSLRTVNSPLHF
TRBV24-1	.	.	12	TRBJ2-7	TGTGCCACCAGTGATTTTTGGGACACCTACCACTTC	CATSDFWDTYHF